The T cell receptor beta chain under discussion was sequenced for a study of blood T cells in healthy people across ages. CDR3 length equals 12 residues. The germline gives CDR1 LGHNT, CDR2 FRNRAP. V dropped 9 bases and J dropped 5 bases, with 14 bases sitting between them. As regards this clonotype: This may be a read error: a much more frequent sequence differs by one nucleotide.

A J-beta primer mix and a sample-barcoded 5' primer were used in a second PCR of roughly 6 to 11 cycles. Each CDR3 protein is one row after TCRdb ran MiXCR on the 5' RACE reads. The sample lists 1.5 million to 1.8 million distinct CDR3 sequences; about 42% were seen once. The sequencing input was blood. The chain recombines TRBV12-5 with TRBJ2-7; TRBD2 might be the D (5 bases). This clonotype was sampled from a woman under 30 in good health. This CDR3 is CARDSGGNEQYF. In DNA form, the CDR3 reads TGTGCTAGGGACTCGGGCGGCAACGAGCAGTACTTC.